This TCR beta chain comes out of a study of Tregs in tolerant kidney transplant recipients. Study-wide results and caveats: No direct test of biological reproducibility was done here. Tregs expanded with activated donor B cells seemed most donor-specific.

V was trimmed by 1 base and J by 8 bases, leaving 11 bases between them. The germline CDR1 and CDR2 sequences are SNHLY and FYNNEI. The CDR3 has 13 amino acids. Clones were sequenced by immunoSEQ multiplex PCR, and TCRdb holds only the in-frame ones, with some missing. Of 35,000 to 55,000 clones listed, more than 80% are singletons. A note on this clone: Its antigen is unknown.

This chain joins TRBV2 and TRBJ1-2, with D possibly being TRBD1 (6 bases). The clonotype was recovered from a human donor in good health. The sequenced sample was Tregs from blood. CDR3 amino acids: CASSEGGALGYTF. The CDR3, as DNA: TGTGCCAGCAGTGAAGGGGGGGCTTTAGGCTACACCTTC.